This section outlines one T cell receptor beta chain sequence together with its context. The sample comes from a study of a mutant IDH1 vaccine in newly diagnosed glioma. Looking at the study overall: Antecedent treatment encompassed radiotherapy, temozolomide, or their combination; the majority received both.

The time point denotes: baseline, week 1 (first vaccination visit). Treatment meaning: pre-vaccination baseline after standard-of-care therapy. Every donor had a new WHO grade 3 or 4 astrocytoma that was IDH1-mutant, with loss of nuclear ATRX. The protocol was immunoSEQ multiplex PCR, while the TCRdb copy is restricted to in-frame clones and leaves out a portion. The sample includes around 50,000 clones, about nine tenths of them seen just once. This TCR was sampled from a middle-aged man with glioma. The input for sequencing was PBMCs, taken from a glioma patient treated with radiotherapy, temozolomide or both.

CDR3 bases: TGTGCCAGCTCAAAGGGGGAAGATACGCAGTATTTT. Translated, it gives CASSKGEDTQYF. The chain is built from TRBV18 and TRBJ2-3; weak D call: TRBD1 (6 bases). The CDR3 consists of 12 residues. V was pared by 5 bases and J by 5 bases, with 8 bases between. Per the germline V gene, CDR1 is KGHSH and CDR2 is LQKENI.